The T cell receptor (beta chain) described here comes from a study of blood T cell repertoires in COVID-19. Source study methods: Estimation of nucleated cell counts was performed using reference gene primer amplification. Profiling relied on immunoSEQ multiplex PCR, and the TCRdb table lists in-frame clones only, not all of them. Clone size and the V and J calls come from that table; the DNA yielded D and trimming. The table shows under 150,000 clones, with more than 70% occurring only once. The CDR3 spans 14 residues. Between the trimmed V and J ends, which lost 3 bases and 4 bases, there was a span of 10 bases.

This TCR came from a man aged 55 to 69 with active or convalescent COVID-19. This chain links TRBV23-1 with TRBJ1-5; the D is unclear. TRBV23-1 is placed among ORFs of uncertain function. Sequencing was carried out using peripheral blood. DNA of the CDR3: TGCGCCAGCAGTCAGCGGTTGGGTAATCAGCCCCAGCATTTT. Translated: CASSQRLGNQPQHF.